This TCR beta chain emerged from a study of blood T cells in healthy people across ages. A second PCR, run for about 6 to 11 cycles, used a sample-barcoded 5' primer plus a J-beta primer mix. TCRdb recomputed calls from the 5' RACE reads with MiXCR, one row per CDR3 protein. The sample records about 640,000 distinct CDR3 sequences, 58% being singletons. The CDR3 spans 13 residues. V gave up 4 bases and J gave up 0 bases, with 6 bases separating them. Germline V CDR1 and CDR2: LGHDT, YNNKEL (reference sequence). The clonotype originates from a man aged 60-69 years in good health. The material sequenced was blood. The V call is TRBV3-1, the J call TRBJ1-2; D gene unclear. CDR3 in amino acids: CASSPTTNYGYTF. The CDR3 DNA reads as TGTGCCAGCAGCCCCACAACTAACTATGGCTACACCTTC.